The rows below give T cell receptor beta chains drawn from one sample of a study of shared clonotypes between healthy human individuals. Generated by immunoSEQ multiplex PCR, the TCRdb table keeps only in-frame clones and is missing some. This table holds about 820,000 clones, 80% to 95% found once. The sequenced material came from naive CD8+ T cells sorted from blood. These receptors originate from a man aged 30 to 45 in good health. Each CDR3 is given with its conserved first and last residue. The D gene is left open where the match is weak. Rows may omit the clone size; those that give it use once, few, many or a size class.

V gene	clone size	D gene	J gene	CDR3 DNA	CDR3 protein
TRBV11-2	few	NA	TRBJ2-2	TGTGCCAGCAGCTTAGGAGCGGGTAACACCGGGGAGCTGTTTTTT	CASSLGAGNTGELFF
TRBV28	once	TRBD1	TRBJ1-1	TGTGCCAGCAGCTTCGGACAGGGCTATGAAGCTTTCTTT	CASSFGQGYEAFF
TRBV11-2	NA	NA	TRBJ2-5	TGTGCCAGCAGCTTAATCGCGGGGTACCAAGAGACCCAGTACTTC	CASSLIAGYQETQYF
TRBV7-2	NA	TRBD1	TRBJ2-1	TGTGCCAGCAGCTTTCCGGGACAGGGGATCAATGAGCAGTTCTTC	CASSFPGQGINEQFF
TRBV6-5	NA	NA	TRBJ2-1	TGTGCCAGCAGTTACCGGGGCGTCAATGAGCAGTTCTTC	CASSYRGVNEQFF
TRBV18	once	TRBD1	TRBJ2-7	TGTGCCAGCTCACTCCGGGACAGGGAAACCTACGAGCAGTACTTC	CASSLRDRETYEQYF
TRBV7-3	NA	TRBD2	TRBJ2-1	TGTGCCAGCAGCTCCCCCCTCTCGGGAGGGCCAATCAATGAGCAGTTCTTC	CASSSPLSGGPINEQFF
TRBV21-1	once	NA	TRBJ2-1	TGTGCCATCCTTCAAAAGAGGGGAACCCATGAGCAGTTCTTC	CAILQKRGTHEQFF
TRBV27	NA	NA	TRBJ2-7	TGTGCCAGCAGATATATAGGCCAAGGGGGGAGAGTCTCCTACGAGCAGTACTTC	CASRYIGQGGRVSYEQYF
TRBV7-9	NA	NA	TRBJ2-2	TGTGCCAGCAGCTTAGCGGACGGGGCCCCGCCCGGGGAGCTGTTTTTT	CASSLADGAPPGELFF
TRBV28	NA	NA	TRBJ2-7	TGTGCCAGCACCGGGGACTACAGGGGTAAGACTCAAGAGCAGTACTTC	CASTGDYRGKTQEQYF
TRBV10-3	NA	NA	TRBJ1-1	TGTGCCATCAGGGACAGTGACACTGAAGCTTTCTTT	CAIRDSDTEAFF
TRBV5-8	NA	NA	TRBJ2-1	TGTGCCAGCAGCTTGGTTGCCGCGGCGGAGTTCTTC	CASSLVAAAEFF
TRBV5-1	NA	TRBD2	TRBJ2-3	TGCGCCAGCAGCGGCCCCGGGACTAGCGGGAGAGTCACCGAGCATACGCAGTATTTT	CASSGPGTSGRVTEHTQYF
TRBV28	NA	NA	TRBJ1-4	TGTGCCAGCAGTTGGGGGGCAGGGGTCGTCGATGAAAAACTGTTTTTT	CASSWGAGVVDEKLFF
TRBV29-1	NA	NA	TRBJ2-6	TGCAGCGTTGAAGAGGAGGGGGCCAACGTCCTGACTTTC	CSVEEEGANVLTF
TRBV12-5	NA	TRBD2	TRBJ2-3	TGTGCTAGTGGTTTGACTAGCGGGGGCACAGATACGCAGTATTTT	CASGLTSGGTDTQYF
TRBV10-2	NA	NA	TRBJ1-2	TGCGCCAGCAGTCCCAAAGACTATGGCTACACCTTC	CASSPKDYGYTF
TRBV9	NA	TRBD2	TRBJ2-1	TGTGCCAGCAGCAATAGACTAGCGGGAGGTTCCTACAATGAGCAGTTCTTC	CASSNRLAGGSYNEQFF
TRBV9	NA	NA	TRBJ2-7	TGTGCCAGCTCGGGTCCACTCTCCTACGAGCAGTACTTC	CASSGPLSYEQYF
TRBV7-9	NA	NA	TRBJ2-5	TGTGCCAGCTTGGGGGGTGAGACCCAGTACTTC	CASLGGETQYF
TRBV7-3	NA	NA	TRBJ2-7	TGTGCCAGCAGCCCCTGGGGAGGGGGCGAGCAGTACTTC	CASSPWGGGEQYF
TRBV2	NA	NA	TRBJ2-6	TGTGCCAGCTCCGGGGAACTCACACACTCTGGGGCCAACGTCCTGACTTTC	CASSGELTHSGANVLTF
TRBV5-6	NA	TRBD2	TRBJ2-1	TGTGCCAGCAGCTCCCCTAGCGGGACCCCCGGGTGGGCCTACAATGAGCAGTTCTTC	CASSSPSGTPGWAYNEQFF
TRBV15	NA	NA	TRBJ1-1	TGTGCCACCAGCAGAGGTCTTTCCGGCCTGGGGACTGAAGCTTTCTTT	CATSRGLSGLGTEAFF
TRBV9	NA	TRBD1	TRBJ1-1	TGTGCCAGCAGCGTAGAACAGGGGGCGGGCACTGAAGCTTTCTTT	CASSVEQGAGTEAFF
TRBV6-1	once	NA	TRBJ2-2	TGTGCCAGCAGTGGCGGGTTAATGGCCGGGGAGCTGTTTTTT	CASSGGLMAGELFF
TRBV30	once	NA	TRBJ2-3	TGTGCCTGGAGTTCGTCTAGCATCACAGATACGCAGTATTTT	CAWSSSSITDTQYF
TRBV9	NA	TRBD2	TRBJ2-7	TGTGCCAGCAGCGTAGCGGGCGGGAGCTCCTACGAGCAGTACTTC	CASSVAGGSSYEQYF
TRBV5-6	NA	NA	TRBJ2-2	TGTGCCAGCAGCTTGGCCCAGGGGGGTCTGGTGTTCACCGGGGAGCTGTTTTTT	CASSLAQGGLVFTGELFF
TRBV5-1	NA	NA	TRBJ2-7	TGCGCCAGCAGCTTGGGGGGGAGTCCCCCCTACGAGCAGTACTTC	CASSLGGSPPYEQYF
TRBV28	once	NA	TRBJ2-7	TGTGCCAGCAGTTTAGGGTCGTTACAGGCAAACTACGAGCAGTACTTC	CASSLGSLQANYEQYF
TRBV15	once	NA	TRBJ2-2	TGTGCCACCAGCAGAGCCATTACAGGGAACACCGGGGAGCTGTTTTTT	CATSRAITGNTGELFF
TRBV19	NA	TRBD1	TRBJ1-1	TGTGCCAGTAGTATGGCGGGCAGGGGGAGCTGGACTGAAGCTTTCTTT	CASSMAGRGSWTEAFF
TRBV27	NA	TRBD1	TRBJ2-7	TGTGCCAGCAGTTCTCAGAGGGACAGGCCGGACGAGCAGTACTTC	CASSSQRDRPDEQYF
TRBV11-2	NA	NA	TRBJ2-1	TGTGCCAGCAGCTTAGAGATACAGGGGAGGTACAATGAGCAGTTCTTC	CASSLEIQGRYNEQFF
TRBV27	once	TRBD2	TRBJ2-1	TGTGCCAGCAGTTTAGCTAGCGGGAGTAGGAATGAGCAGTTCTTC	CASSLASGSRNEQFF
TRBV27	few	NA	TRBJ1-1	TGTGCCAGCAGTCTAGAAAACCCGGGACATTCGAACACTGAAGCTTTCTTT	CASSLENPGHSNTEAFF
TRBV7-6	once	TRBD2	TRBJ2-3	TGTGCCAGCAGCCTCCCTAGCGGTACCACAGATACGCAGTATTTT	CASSLPSGTTDTQYF
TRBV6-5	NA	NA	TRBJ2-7	TGTGCCAGCAGCCCCAATCCAGGGAGAATGCAGTACTTC	CASSPNPGRMQYF
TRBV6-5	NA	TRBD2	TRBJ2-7	TGTGCCAGCAGTTACTTCGAAGCGGGAGCCTCCTACGAGCAGTACTTC	CASSYFEAGASYEQYF
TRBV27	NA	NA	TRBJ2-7	TGTGCCAGCAGTTTATCCCTTACAGGGACCTACGAGCAGTACTTC	CASSLSLTGTYEQYF
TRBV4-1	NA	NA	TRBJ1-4	TGCGCCAGCAGCCAGGGTCCACTGCAGGACGAAAAACTGTTTTTT	CASSQGPLQDEKLFF
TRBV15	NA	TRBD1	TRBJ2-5	TGTGCCACCAGTCGAGGACAGGGGAGAGAGACCCAGTACTTC	CATSRGQGRETQYF
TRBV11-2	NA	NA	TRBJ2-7	TGTGCCAGCAGCTTAGGCCGGGACCCGGCCTACGAGCAGTACTTC	CASSLGRDPAYEQYF
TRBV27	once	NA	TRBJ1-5	TGTGCCAGCAGTTTGACGAGCAATCAGCCCCAGCATTTT	CASSLTSNQPQHF
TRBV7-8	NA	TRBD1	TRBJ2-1	TGTGCCAGCAGCTCACTACTTCTAGGACAGGAGTACAATGAGCAGTTCTTC	CASSSLLLGQEYNEQFF
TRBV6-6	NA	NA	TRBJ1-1	TGTGCCAGCAGTTTGGGGGAAAGCACTGAAGCTTTCTTT	CASSLGESTEAFF
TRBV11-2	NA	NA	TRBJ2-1	TGTGCCAGCAGCTTACGAGGTAGCCACGAGCAGTTCTTC	CASSLRGSHEQFF
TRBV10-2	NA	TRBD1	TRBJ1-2	TGCGCCAGCAGTGATCCGGGACAGGGCCCTACCTATGGCTACACCTTC	CASSDPGQGPTYGYTF
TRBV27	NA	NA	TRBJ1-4	TGTGCCAGCAGTTTTCGCAGGGATGTGAGTGAAAAACTGTTTTTT	CASSFRRDVSEKLFF